The present TCR beta chain was sequenced within a study of shared T cell receptors in the human thymus. Deletions cut 0 bases from V and 4 bases from J, with 7 bases between. The CDR3 runs to 14 residues. Germline V lookup: CDR1 LGHNA, CDR2 YSLEER. Assay: immunoSEQ multiplex PCR; the TCRdb copy retains only in-frame clones and omits some. In the table there are more than 550,000 clones, about 90% of which are singletons. These records were also assigned to another study, of human thymus T cells. As that study records: Resections from corrective heart surgery supplied the thymus tissue. It looked as if thymic and blood repertoires used V and J genes in a biased way. Unrelated individuals were reported by related research to share highly overlapping thymic repertoires.

The sequence came from a boy under three years old with a congenital heart defect. This rearrangement joins TRBV4-3 to TRBJ1-5; D is possibly TRBD1 (5 bases). Material for sequencing was thymocytes. The DNA of the CDR3 is TGCGCCAGCAGCCAAGAAAAGGGGAATCAGCCCCAGCATTTT. Residues: CASSQEKGNQPQHF.